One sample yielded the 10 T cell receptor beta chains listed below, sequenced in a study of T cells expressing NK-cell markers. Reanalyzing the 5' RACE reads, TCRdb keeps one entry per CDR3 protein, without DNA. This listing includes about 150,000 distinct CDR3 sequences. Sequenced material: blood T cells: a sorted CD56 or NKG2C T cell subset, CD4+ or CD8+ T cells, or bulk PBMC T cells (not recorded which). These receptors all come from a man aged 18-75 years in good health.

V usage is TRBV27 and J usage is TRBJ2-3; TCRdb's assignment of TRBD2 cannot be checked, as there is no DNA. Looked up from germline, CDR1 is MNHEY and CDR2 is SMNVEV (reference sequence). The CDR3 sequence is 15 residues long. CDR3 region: CASSPLPAVTDTQYF.

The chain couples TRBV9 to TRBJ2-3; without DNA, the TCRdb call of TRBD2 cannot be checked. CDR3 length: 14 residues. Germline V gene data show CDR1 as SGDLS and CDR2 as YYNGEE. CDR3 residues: CASSASGFTDTQYF.

CDR3 sequence reads: CASSRSPGTSTGELFF. The chain combines TRBV4-1 with TRBJ2-2; as DNA is missing, the TRBD1 call by TCRdb cannot be tested. Germline assignment: CDR1 MGHRA and CDR2 YSYEKL. This CDR3 region has 16 residues.

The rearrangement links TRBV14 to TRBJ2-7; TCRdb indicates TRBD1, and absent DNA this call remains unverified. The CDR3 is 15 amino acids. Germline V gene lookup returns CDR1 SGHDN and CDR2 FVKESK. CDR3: CASSLYGQGSDEQYF.

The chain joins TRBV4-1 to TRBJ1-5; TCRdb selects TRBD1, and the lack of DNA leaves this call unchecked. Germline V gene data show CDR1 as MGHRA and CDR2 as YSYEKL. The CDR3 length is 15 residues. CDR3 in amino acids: CASSQPGQGHQPQHF.

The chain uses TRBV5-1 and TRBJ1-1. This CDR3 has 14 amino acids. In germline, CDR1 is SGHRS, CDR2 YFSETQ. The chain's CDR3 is CASLAEGGDTEAFF. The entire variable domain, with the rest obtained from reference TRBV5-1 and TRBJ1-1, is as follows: KAGVTQTPRYLIKTRGQQVTLSCSPISGHRSVSWYQQTPGQGLQFLFEYFSETQRNKGNFPGRFSGRQFSNSRSEMNVSTLELGDSALYLCASLAEGGDTEAFFGQGTRLTVV.

The CDR3 spells CSARDSLGGPYEQFF. V gene TRBV20-1 combines with J gene TRBJ2-1; TCRdb indicates TRBD2, and absent DNA this call remains unverified. Looked up from germline, CDR1 is DFQATT and CDR2 is SNEGSKA (reference sequence). CDR3 size: 15 residues.

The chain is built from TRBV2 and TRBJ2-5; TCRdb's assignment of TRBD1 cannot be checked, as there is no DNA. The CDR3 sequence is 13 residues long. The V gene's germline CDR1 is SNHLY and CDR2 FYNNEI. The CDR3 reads CASIGETQETQYF.

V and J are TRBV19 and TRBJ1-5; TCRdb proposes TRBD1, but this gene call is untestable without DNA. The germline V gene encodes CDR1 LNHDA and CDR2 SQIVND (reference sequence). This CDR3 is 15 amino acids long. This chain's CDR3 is CASTTLDRVSEPQHF.

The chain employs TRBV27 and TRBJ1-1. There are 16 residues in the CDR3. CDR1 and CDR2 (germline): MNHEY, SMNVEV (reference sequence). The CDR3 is CASSLLGGFMNTEAFF.